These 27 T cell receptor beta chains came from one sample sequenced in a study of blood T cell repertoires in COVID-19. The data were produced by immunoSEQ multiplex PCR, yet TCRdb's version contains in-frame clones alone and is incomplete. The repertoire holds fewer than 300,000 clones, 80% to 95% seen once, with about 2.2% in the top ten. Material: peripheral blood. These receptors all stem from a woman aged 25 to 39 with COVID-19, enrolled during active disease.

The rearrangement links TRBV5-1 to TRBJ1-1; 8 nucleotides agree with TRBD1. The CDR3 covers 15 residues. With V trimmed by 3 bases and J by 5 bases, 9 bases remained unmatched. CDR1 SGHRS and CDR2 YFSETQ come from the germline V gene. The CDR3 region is CASSSYGQGGTEAFF. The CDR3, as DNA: TGCGCCAGCAGCTCCTACGGACAGGGAGGGACTGAAGCTTTCTTT.

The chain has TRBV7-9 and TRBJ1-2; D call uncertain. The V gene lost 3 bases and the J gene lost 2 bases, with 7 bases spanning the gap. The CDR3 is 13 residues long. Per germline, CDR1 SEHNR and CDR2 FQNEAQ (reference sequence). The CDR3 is CASSLTENYGYTF. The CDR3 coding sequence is TGTGCCAGCAGCTTGACGGAGAACTATGGCTACACCTTC. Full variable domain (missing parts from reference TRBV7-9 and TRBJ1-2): DTGVSQNPRHKITKRGQNVTFRCDPISEHNRLYWYRQTLGQGPEFLTYFQNEAQLEKSRLLSDRFSAERPKGSFSTLEIQRTEQGDSAMYLCASSLTENYGYTFGSGTRLTVV.

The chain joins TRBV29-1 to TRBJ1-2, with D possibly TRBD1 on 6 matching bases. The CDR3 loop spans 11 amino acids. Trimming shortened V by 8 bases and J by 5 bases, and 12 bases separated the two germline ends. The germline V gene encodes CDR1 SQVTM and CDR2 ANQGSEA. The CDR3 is CSLDSRYGYTF. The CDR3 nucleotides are TGCAGCCTGGACAGCCGGTATGGCTACACCTTC.

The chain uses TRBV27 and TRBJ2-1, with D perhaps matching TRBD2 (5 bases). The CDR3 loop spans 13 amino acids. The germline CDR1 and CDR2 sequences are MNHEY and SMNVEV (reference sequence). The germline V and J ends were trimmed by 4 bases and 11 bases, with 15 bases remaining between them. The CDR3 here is CASSWSGGEKQFF. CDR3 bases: TGTGCCAGCAGTTGGTCCGGAGGAGAGAAGCAGTTCTTC.

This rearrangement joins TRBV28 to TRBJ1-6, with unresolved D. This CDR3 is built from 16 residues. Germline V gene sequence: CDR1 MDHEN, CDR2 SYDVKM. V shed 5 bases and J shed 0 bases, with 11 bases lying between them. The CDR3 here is CASSETYSSYNSPLHF. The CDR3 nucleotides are TGTGCCAGCAGTGAAACCTATAGCTCCTATAATTCACCCCTCCACTTT.

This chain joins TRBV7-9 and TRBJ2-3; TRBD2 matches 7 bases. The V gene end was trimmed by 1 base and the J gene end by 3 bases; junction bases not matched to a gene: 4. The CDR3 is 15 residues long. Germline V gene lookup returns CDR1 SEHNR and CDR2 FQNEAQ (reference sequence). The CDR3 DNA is TGTGCCAGCAGCTTAGGCGGGAGTGGGACAGATACGCAGTATTTT. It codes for CASSLGGSGTDTQYF.

The CDR3: CASSLIGTSGTDTQYF. CDR3 nucleotide sequence: TGTGCCAGCAGCTTAATTGGGACTAGTGGTACAGATACGCAGTATTTT. The chain is built from TRBV7-3 and TRBJ2-3, with 8 positions matching TRBD2. J lost 3 bases, V lost 1 base, and 6 bases had no gene match. The CDR3 consists of 16 residues. The germline CDR1 and CDR2 sequences are SGHTA and FQGTGA.

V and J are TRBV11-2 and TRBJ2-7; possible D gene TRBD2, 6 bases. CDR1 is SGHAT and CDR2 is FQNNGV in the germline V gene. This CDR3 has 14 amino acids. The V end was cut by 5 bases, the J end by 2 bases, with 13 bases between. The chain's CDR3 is CASSTSGGPYEQYF. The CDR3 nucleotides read TGTGCCAGCAGCACGAGCGGAGGGCCCTACGAGCAGTACTTC.

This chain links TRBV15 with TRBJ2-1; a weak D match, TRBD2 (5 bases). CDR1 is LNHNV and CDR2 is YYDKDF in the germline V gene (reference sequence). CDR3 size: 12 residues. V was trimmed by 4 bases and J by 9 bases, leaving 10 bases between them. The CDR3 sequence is CATSTYEGEQFF. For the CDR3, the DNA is TGTGCCACCAGCACGTACGAGGGTGAGCAGTTCTTC.

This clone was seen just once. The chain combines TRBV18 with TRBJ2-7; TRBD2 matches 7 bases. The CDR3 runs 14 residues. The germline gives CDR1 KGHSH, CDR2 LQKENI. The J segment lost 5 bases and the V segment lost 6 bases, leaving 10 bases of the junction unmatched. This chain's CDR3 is CASSNGLVLHEQYF. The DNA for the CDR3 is TGTGCCAGCTCCAACGGACTAGTTCTCCACGAGCAGTACTTC.

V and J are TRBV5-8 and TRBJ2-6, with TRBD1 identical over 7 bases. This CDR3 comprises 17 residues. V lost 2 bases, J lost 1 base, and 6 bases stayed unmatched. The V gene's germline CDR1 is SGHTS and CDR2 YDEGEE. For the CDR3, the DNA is TGTGCCAGCAGCTTCGCAGGGGGTAAATCTGGGGCCAACGTCCTGACTTTC. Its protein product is CASSFAGGKSGANVLTF. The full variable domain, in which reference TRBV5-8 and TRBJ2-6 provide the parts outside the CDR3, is EAGVTQSPTHLIKTRGQQATLRCSPISGHTSVYWYQQALGLGLQFLLWYDEGEERNRGNFPPRFSGRQFPNYSSELNVNALELEDSALYLCASSFAGGKSGANVLTFGAGSRLTVL.

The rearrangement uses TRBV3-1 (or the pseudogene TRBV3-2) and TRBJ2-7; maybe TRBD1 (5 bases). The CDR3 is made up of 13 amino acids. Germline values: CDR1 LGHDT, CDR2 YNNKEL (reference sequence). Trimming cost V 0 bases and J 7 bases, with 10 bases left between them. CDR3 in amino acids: CASSQDQGWEQYF. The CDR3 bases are TGTGCCAGCAGCCAAGATCAGGGTTGGGAGCAGTACTTC.

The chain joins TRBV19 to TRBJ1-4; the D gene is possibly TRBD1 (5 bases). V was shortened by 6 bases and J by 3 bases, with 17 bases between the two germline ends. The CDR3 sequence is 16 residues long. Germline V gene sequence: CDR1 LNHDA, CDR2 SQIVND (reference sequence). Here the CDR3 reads CASRDRAGGSNEKLFF. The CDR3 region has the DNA TGTGCCAGTAGGGACCGAGCCGGGGGTTCTAATGAAAAACTGTTTTTT.

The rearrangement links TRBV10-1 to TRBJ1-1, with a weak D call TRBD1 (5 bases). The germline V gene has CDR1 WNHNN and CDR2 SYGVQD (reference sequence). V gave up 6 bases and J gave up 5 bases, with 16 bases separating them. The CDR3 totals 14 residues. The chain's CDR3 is CASSASAGVTEAFF. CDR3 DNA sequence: TGCGCCAGCAGCGCATCAGCGGGGGTGACTGAAGCTTTCTTT.

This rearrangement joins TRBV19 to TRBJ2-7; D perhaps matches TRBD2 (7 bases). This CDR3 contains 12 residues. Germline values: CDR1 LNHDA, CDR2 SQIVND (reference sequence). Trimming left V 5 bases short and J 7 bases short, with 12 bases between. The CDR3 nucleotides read TGTGCCAGTAGTGCACAGGGAGGGGAGCAGTACTTC. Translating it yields CASSAQGGEQYF. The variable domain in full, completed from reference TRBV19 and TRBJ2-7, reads DGGITQSPKYLFRKEGQNVTLSCEQNLNHDAMYWYRQDPGQGLRLIYYSQIVNDFQKGDIAEGYSVSREKKESFPLTVTSAQKNPTAFYLCASSAQGGEQYFGPGTRLTVT.

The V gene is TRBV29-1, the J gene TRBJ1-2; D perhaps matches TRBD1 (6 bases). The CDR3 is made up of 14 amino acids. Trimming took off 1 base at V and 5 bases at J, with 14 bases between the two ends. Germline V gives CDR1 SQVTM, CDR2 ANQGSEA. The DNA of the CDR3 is TGCAGCGTTGAAGGGCACAGGGTGGATTATGGCTACACCTTC. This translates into CSVEGHRVDYGYTF.

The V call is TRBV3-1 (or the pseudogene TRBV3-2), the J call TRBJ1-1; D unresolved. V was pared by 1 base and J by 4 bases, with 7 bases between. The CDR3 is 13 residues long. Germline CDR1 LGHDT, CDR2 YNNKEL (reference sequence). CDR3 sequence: CASSQVLGTEAFF. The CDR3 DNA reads TGTGCCAGCAGCCAAGTACTAGGCACTGAAGCTTTCTTT.

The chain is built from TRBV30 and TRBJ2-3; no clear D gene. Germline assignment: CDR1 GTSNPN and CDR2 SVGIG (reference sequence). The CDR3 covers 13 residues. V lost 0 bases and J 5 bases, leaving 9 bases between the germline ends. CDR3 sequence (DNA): TGTGCCTGGAGTGTACTACGGATAGATACGCAGTATTTT. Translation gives CAWSVLRIDTQYF.

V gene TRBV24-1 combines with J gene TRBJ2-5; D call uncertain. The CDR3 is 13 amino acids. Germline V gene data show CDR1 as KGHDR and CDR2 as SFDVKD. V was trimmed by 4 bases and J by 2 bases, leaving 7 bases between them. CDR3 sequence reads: CATSDYLQETQYF. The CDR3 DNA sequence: TGTGCCACCAGTGACTATTTACAAGAGACCCAGTACTTC.

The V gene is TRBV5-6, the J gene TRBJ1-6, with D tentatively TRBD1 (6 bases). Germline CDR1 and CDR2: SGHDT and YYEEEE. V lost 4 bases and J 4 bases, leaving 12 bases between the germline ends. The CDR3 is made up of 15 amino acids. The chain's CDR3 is CASSTGTNYNSPLHF. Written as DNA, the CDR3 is TGTGCCAGCAGCACCGGGACAAATTATAATTCACCCCTCCACTTT.

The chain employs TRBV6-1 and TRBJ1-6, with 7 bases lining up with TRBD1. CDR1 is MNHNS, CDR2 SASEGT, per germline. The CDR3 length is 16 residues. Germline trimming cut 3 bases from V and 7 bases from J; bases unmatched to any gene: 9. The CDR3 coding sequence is TGTGCCAGCAGTGACTTAGACAGGGTCAGCAATTCACCCCTCCACTTT. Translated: CASSDLDRVSNSPLHF.

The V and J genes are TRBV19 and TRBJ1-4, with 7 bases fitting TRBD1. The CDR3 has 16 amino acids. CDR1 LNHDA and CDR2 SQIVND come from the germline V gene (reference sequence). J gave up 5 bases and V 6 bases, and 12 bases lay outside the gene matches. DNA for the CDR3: TGTGCCAGTAGAACCTACAGGGGAGCTCCCAATGAAAAACTGTTTTTT. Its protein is CASRTYRGAPNEKLFF.

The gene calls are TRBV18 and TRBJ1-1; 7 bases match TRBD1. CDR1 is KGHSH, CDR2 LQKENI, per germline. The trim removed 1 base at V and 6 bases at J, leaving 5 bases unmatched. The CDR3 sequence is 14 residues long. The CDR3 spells CASSPLTGVAEAFF. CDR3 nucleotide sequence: TGTGCCAGCTCACCACTTACAGGGGTGGCTGAAGCTTTCTTT.

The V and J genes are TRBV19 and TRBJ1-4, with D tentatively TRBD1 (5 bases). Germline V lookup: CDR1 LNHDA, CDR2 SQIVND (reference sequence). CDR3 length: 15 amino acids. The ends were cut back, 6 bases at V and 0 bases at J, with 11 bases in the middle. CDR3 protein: CASRATGSTNEKLFF. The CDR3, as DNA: TGTGCCAGTAGAGCCACAGGCTCAACTAATGAAAAACTGTTTTTT.

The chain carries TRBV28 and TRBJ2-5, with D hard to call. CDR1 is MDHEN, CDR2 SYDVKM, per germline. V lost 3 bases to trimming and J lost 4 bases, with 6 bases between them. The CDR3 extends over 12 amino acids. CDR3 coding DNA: TGTGCCAGCAGTTTTAGAGCAGAGACCCAGTACTTC. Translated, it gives CASSFRAETQYF.

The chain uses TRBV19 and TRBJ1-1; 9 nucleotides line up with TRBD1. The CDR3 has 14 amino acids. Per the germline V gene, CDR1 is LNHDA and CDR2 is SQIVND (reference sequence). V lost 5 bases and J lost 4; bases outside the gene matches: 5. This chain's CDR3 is CASSPGTGITEAFF. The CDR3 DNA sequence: TGTGCCAGTAGTCCCGGGACAGGGATCACTGAAGCTTTCTTT.

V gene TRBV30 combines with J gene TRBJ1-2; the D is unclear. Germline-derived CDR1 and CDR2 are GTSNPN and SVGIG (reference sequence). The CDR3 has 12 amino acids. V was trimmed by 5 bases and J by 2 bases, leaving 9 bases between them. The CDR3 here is CAWDGVNYGYTF. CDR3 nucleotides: TGTGCCTGGGACGGGGTCAACTATGGCTACACCTTC.